This TCR beta chain was identified in a study of human T cells and chemical hapten exposure (dated by TCRdb to the early 2020s). Study-wide context: For sensitization, 2% DPC in acetone was applied to an approximately 2 cm by approximately 2 cm area of upper inner arm skin. Peripheral blood TCR repertoire changes were tracked in vivo in alopecia patients during primary and secondary sensitization to the hapten diphenylcyclopropenone (DPC). Patch tests used Finn chambers with 0.01% DPC on the upper back, scored after 6 days by International Contact Dermatitis Research Group standards. Weekly therapeutic DPC doses were additionally applied to the scalp of patients throughout the roughly 25-week study period. Blood samples were taken from patients before sensitization (week 0) and then at 2, 6 and about 24 weeks after DPC sensitization. The patient cohort, mostly female, included alopecia areata with under or over 50% scalp involvement, alopecia totalis and alopecia universalis. Libraries were combined into a pool for sequencing, and differences in TCR yield between samples came mainly from small differences in library volumes within the pool. Nearly 30 alopecia patients provided blood for TCR sequencing at one to four time points (pre-sensitization, 2, 6 and 24 weeks).

Receptor amplification or capture employed RACE. Sequencing relied on a NextSeq 500. During library preparation, unique molecular identifiers were attached to individual cDNA molecules so that TCRs could be counted quantitatively and reproducibly. Both TCR alpha and TCR beta chains were sequenced from each blood RNA sample. Processing in the source paper ran as follows. The median number of TCRs per sample was over 95,000, ranging from about 20,000 to 690,600. The Decombinator software suite was used to annotate V, J and CDR3 in the TCR reads. Every sample was subsampled to the same number of TCRs (28,000) for the PS versus PT1 abundance plots. TCRs were defined as expanded if absent before sensitization and observed at least eight times at the 2-week time point. The raw public data were reprocessed by TCRdb itself: fastp quality trimming at Q25, MiXCR clonotype calling, in-frame beta chains only. Rows with one shared CDR3 protein collapse into an entry with the most common genes and DNA. TCRdb, not the authors, supplied the V and J calls. This sample comprises around 75,000 distinct CDR3 sequences, about 10% of them detected only once. The ten largest account for under 4% of the sample.

The study at large found these results: DPC sensitization did not change the number of TCRs with a frequency above 1 in 1000, and there was no evidence of changes in global repertoire structure. Expanded TCRs formed significantly more large CDR3 similarity clusters than pre-sensitization or healthy control sets, consistent with antigen-driven responses. After repeated subsampling, the strength of the expansion versus patch-test correlation and the threshold at which it became significant changed. Patch test score was positively correlated with the number of PT1 expanded TCRs, with significance at thresholds 8, 16 and 32 but not at 4. Because every patient had alopecia, a presumed autoimmune disease, the patients' immune response might differ from that of healthy individuals.

Taken with the paper, the label for time point translates to: patch test 1, 2 weeks after DPC sensitization. Read against the paper, the sample's treatment or condition label means: therapeutic diphenylcyclopropenone sensitization with weekly scalp DPC. Blood at each patch-test visit was drawn before the patch test was applied. Patients were considered eligible if aged 18 to 70, diagnosed with alopecia and deemed suitable for DPC therapy, and patients were excluded if pregnant. Total RNA was isolated from unfractionated whole blood collected in Tempus Blood RNA tubes. Including cysteine and phenylalanine, the CDR3 has 14 amino acids. Only the CDR3 region is kept as DNA, spanning 42 bases read in frame from base 1. As encoded in the germline V gene (reference sequence), CDR1 is MNHNY while CDR2 is SVGAGI. V is shortened by 4 bases, J by 1 base, and the region joining them spans 8 bases. As regards this clonotype: Its target antigen remains unknown. No per-base quality is available; no much larger clone lies one base away.

This TCR was recovered from a woman aged 60-70 years with alopecia areata. Some clones in this sample may be carry-over from other donors' samples. This receptor chain uses TRBV6-6 and TRBJ1-3, with no confident D gene call. This specimen was whole blood, taken in connection with sensitization to the hapten diphenylcyclopropenone (DPC). The CDR3 in this case is CASSLGASGNTIYF. The sequenced DNA: TGTGCCAGCAGTTTAGGCGCGTCTGGAAACACCATATATTTT.